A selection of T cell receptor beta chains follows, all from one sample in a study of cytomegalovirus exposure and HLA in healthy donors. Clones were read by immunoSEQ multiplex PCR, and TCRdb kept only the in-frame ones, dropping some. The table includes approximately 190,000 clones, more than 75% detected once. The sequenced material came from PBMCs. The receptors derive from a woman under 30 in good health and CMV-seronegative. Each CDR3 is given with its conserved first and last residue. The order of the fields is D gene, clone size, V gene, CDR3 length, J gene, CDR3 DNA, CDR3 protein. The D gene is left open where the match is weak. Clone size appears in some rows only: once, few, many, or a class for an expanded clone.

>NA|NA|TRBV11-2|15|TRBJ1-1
TGTGCCAGCAGCCCCCGGGTGGGTAAGAACACTGAAGCTTTCTTT
CASSPRVGKNTEAFF
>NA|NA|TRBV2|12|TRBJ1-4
TGTGCCAGCAGTGAGTTTGAGGGTTCAATGTTTTTT
CASSEFEGSMFF
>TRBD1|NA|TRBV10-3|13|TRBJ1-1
TGTGCCATCAGTGAGCTACAGGGGACTGAAGCTTTCTTT
CAISELQGTEAFF
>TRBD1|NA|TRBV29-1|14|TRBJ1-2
TGCAGCGTTGAATTGTCAGGGGGCGCGGGGGGCTACACCTTC
CSVELSGGAGGYTF
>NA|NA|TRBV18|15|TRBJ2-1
TGTGCCAGCTCACCACGGTGGCTAGCAAGCAATGAGCAGTTCTTC
CASSPRWLASNEQFF
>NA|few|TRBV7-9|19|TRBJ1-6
TGTGCCAGCAGCTTAGGAAGGTTGGGTTTGGGACAAGAGAATTCACCCCTCCACTTT
CASSLGRLGLGQENSPLHF
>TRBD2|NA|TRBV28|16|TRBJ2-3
TGTGCCAGCAGTTCTAGCGGGAGGCCCGGGGCAGATACGCAGTATTTT
CASSSSGRPGADTQYF
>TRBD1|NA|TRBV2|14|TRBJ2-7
TGTGCCAGCAGTGACACCCTACAGGGGCGCGAGCAGTACTTC
CASSDTLQGREQYF
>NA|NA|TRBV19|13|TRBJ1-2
TGTGCCAGTAGTCCGAACAGCTACTATGGCTACACCTTC
CASSPNSYYGYTF
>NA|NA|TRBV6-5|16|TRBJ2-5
TGTGCCAGCAGTTACTCGACCGGGAGTGCACAAGAGACCCAGTACTTC
CASSYSTGSAQETQYF
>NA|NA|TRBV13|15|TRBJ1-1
TGTGCCAGCAGCTTAGTCAGGGAGGTTTACACTGAAGCTTTCTTT
CASSLVREVYTEAFF
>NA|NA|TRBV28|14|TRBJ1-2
TGTGCCAGTTCGGTGAGTCGATCAAACTATGGCTACACCTTC
CASSVSRSNYGYTF
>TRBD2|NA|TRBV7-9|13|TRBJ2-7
TGTGCCAGCAGGGGGGGGTTTCCCTACGAGCAGTACTTC
CASRGGFPYEQYF
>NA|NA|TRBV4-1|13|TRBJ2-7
TGCGCCAGCAGCCAAGATCCTAACTACGAGCAGTACTTC
CASSQDPNYEQYF
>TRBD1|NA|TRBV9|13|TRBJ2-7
TGTGCCAGCAGCGTAGCGACAGGGGACGAGCAGTACTTC
CASSVATGDEQYF
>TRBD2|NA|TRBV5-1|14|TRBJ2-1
TGCGCCAGCAGCCGGACTAGCGGGGACAATGAGCAGTTCTTC
CASSRTSGDNEQFF
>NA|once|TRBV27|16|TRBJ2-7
TGTGCCAGTTCCTTGCTGGCGGGAACCAGCTCCTACGAGCAGTACTTC
CASSLLAGTSSYEQYF
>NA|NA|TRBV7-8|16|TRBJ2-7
TGTGCCAGCAGCTTAGGTCCCAGGGAATGGCGCGACGAGCAGTACTTC
CASSLGPREWRDEQYF
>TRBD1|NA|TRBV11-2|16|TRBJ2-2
TGTGCCAGCAGCCCGTCGGCAGGGGGCAGCACCGGGGAGCTGTTTTTT
CASSPSAGGSTGELFF
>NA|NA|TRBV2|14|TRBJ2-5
TGTGCCAGCAGTAAGGGAGTTCTCCAAGAGACCCAGTACTTC
CASSKGVLQETQYF
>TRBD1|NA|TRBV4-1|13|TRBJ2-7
TGCGCCAGCAGCCGAGGACAGGAGTACGAGCAGTACTTC
CASSRGQEYEQYF
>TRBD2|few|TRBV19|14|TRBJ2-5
TGTGCCAGTAGTTTAGCGGGAGATGGAGCGACCCAGTACTTC
CASSLAGDGATQYF
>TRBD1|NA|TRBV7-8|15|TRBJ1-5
TGTGCCAGCAGCTTATCAACAGGGGTAGGCCAGCCCCAGCATTTT
CASSLSTGVGQPQHF